The sequence of this TCR beta chain was determined in a study of T cell clones after liver transplantation. Study-wide background: As an antigen-independent comparator, third-party-reactive TCRbeta sequences came from pre-transplant mixed lymphocyte reactions. Three of the eight recipients were HCV-positive; the rest had non-autoimmune, non-viral transplant indications. Points from the study as a whole: Post-transplant time points were not standardized, so conclusions are preliminary. Post-transplant, graft-donor-reactive CD4 TCRbeta sequences in blood dropped significantly in most of the 8 subjects.

In regard to this clone: What it binds is not known.

The table came from immunoSEQ multiplex PCR; TCRdb's copy has only in-frame clones and leaves some out. The sample shows around 97,000 clones, around 80% of them seen only once. The CDR3 totals 14 residues. CDR1 and CDR2 from the germline V gene are LGHNT and FRNRAP. With 4 bases removed from V and 1 base from J, the gap between germline ends came to 10 bases. This receptor was obtained from a human patient who received a liver transplant. Some of the T cells may derive from the graft donor. The chain recombines TRBV12-5 with TRBJ1-2; a weak D match, TRBD1 (5 bases). This specimen consisted of CD4+ T cells from blood, obtained approximately 50 months after liver transplant. This chain's CDR3 is CASGSGTGNYGYTF. The CDR3 bases are TGTGCTAGTGGTTCGGGGACGGGTAACTATGGCTACACCTTC.